This T cell receptor (beta chain) was documented in a study of T-cell reconstitution after alpha-beta-depleted transplantation in children. Whole-study findings and limits: T-cell counts and diversity were attributed mostly to newly produced T cells one year after transplant. Some patients' high day-60 TCRbeta diversity was traced to surviving recipient T cells and thymic progenitors. Alpha-beta T cells present about two months after transplant were reported to originate from several hundred expanded graft clones.

Preparation of the TCRbeta library involved a method that used unique molecular identifiers. TCRdb ran MiXCR on the PCR reads and lists one entry per CDR3 protein. The table shows 900,000 or so distinct CDR3 sequences, with under 20% occurring only once. On this clonotype: Its antigen is as yet unknown.

The V segment lost 6 bases and the J segment 2 bases; nucleotides outside the gene matches: 4. This CDR3 has 14 residues. The TCR sequence derives from a male patient between 5 and 17 years old who had a stem cell transplant for acute lymphoblastic leukemia, so the T cells may come from the graft donor. The chain combines TRBV12-3 or TRBV12-4 with TRBJ1-5; 7 nucleotides line up with TRBD1. The sequences come from PBMCs, mostly from graft donor cells, collected 360 days after TCRalphabeta/CD19-depleted stem cell transplant. For the CDR3, the DNA is TGTGCCAGCAGCACGGGACAGCGCAATCAGCCCCAGCATTTT. Its translation: CASSTGQRNQPQHF.